Below, one T cell receptor beta chain is given with its context. Its specificity is not known. This entry belongs to a study of T cell responses to AZD1222 COVID-19 vaccine. Study at large: Second-dose recipients at about 4 or about 12 weeks were treated as one pooled group.

Germline CDR1 ENHRY, CDR2 SYGVKD. The CDR3 contains 18 residues. V lost 2 bases, J lost 8 bases, and 19 bases stayed unmatched. The repertoire was sequenced with immunoSEQ multiplex PCR; TCRdb's copy has only in-frame clones and lacks some. Here the sample spans around 75,000 clones, 70% to 90% being singletons. Regarding the study as a whole: All repertoire sampling was performed exclusively after the peak T cell response. Baseline serostatus was positive in only a handful of AZD1222 recipients.

The sequenced sample was peripheral blood, obtained on day 0 of AZD1222 vaccination. The receptor comes from an adult in good health. V gene TRBV10-3 combines with J gene TRBJ1-2; 8 nucleotides match TRBD1. The CDR3 nucleotides are TGTGCCATCAGTGAGGGGACAGGATACTCCACTGGGACTAGGGGCTACACCTTC. It specifies CAISEGTGYSTGTRGYTF.